This T cell receptor (beta chain) was documented in a study of blood T cell repertoires in COVID-19. Study in general: Collection of acute and convalescent COVID-19 samples took place in the United States, Italy and Spain.

Original processing notes: Quantification of nucleated cells was approximated via reference gene primer amplification. The assay was immunoSEQ multiplex PCR, and TCRdb's table has in-frame clones only and misses some. V and J calls and clone size are as listed in that table; D and trimming were resolved from the DNA. The table has 90,000 to 100,000 clones, around nine tenths seen once. Germline CDR1 is KGHSH and CDR2 is LQKENI. Trimming cost V 3 bases and J 3 bases, with 12 bases left between them. This CDR3 region has 15 residues. The V gene is TRBV18, the J gene TRBJ2-1; D is perhaps TRBD2 (6 bases). This receptor was obtained from a human donor in a cohort sampled during active COVID-19. Sample: peripheral blood. The CDR3 nucleotides read TGTGCCAGCTCACCGGCGGGGCCCAGCTACAATGAGCAGTTCTTC. Translated, it gives CASSPAGPSYNEQFF. The entire variable domain, with the rest obtained from reference TRBV18 and TRBJ2-1, is as follows: NAGVMQNPRHLVRRRGQEARLRCSPMKGHSHVYWYRQLPEEGLKFMVYLQKENIIDESGMPKERFSAEFPKEGPSILRIQQVVRGDSAAYFCASSPAGPSYNEQFFGPGTRLTVL.